The 21 T cell receptor beta chains below all came from one sample that was sequenced in a study of T cell responses to AZD1222 COVID-19 vaccine. The assay was immunoSEQ multiplex PCR, and TCRdb's table has in-frame clones only and misses some. The sample yields 130,000 to 150,000 clones, about 90% seen once. This material consisted of peripheral blood, taken on day 0 of AZD1222 vaccination. The receptors here all came from an adult in good health.

V usage is TRBV28 and J usage is TRBJ1-2, with 9 bases aligning to TRBD1. This CDR3 has 14 residues. CDR1 and CDR2 from the germline V gene are MDHEN and SYDVKM. The V and J ends lost 10 bases and 2 bases, in that order; junction bases with no gene match: 8. CDR3 sequence: CATSRTGANYGYTF. CDR3 coding DNA: TGTGCCACCTCCAGGACAGGGGCGAACTATGGCTACACCTTC.

This chain connects TRBV7-2 to TRBJ2-1; 7 bases align to TRBD2. In germline, CDR1 is SGHTA, CDR2 FQGNSA. CDR3 length equals 15 residues. V lost 1 base and J lost 4; bases outside the gene matches: 4. The CDR3, as DNA: TGTGCCAGCAGCTTAGGGCTAGCGGAATACAATGAGCAGTTCTTC. Its protein product is CASSLGLAEYNEQFF.

This chain links TRBV2 with TRBJ1-2; tentative D call: TRBD1 (5 bases). The length of the CDR3 is 14 residues. The V gene lost 4 bases and the J gene lost 8 bases, with 17 bases spanning the gap. Germline V CDR1 and CDR2: SNHLY, FYNNEI. In DNA form, the CDR3 reads TGTGCCAGCAGTGCCTTAGGGGAAGGAAGGGGCTACACCTTC. This sequence encodes CASSALGEGRGYTF.

The chain couples TRBV9 to TRBJ2-5; 9 bases line up with TRBD2. Unmatched junction bases numbered 0, after V lost 3 bases and J lost 3 bases. CDR3 size: 13 residues. CDR1 and CDR2 (germline): SGDLS, YYNGEE. The CDR3 sequence is CASSGLAEETQYF. The CDR3, as DNA: TGTGCCAGCAGCGGACTAGCGGAAGAGACCCAGTACTTC.

The chain has TRBV6-2 or TRBV6-3 and TRBJ2-7; TRBD2 matches at 14 bases. The CDR3 covers 16 residues. CDR1 is MNHEY and CDR2 is SVGEGT in the germline V gene. J was trimmed by 3 bases and V by 4 bases; bases with no gene match: 5. The chain's CDR3 is CASSSTSGGAVYEQYF. Here the CDR3 DNA reads TGTGCCAGCAGTTCGACTAGCGGGGGGGCCGTCTACGAGCAGTACTTC.

This chain joins TRBV28 and TRBJ1-1; D is unresolved. The V end lost 3 bases, the J end lost 8 bases, and 10 bases lay between the germline ends. The CDR3 consists of 12 residues. Per germline, CDR1 MDHEN and CDR2 SYDVKM. CDR3 region: CASSLRDIEAFF. CDR3 sequence (DNA): TGTGCCAGCAGTTTGAGGGATATCGAAGCTTTCTTT.

The J gene is TRBJ1-1, the V gene TRBV21-1. TRBV21-1 has pseudogene status. This CDR3 has 13 residues. The CDR3 reads CASSWDLNTEAFF. The CDR3 nucleotides read TGTGCCAGCAGCTGGGATCTGAACACTGAAGCTTTCTTT.

The chain recombines TRBV7-2 with TRBJ2-7; maybe TRBD1 (5 bases). CDR1 is SGHTA and CDR2 is FQGNSA in the germline V gene. The CDR3 has 14 residues. Trimming removed 3 bases from V and 5 bases from J, with 14 bases in between. CDR3 DNA sequence: TGTGCCAGCAGCTTTTTACAGGTAACCCACGAGCAGTACTTC. Translated: CASSFLQVTHEQYF.

The rearrangement uses TRBV3-1 (or the pseudogene TRBV3-2) and TRBJ1-1; no firm D call. With 8 bases removed from V and 3 bases from J, the gap between germline ends came to 13 bases. CDR1 LGHDT and CDR2 YNNKEL come from the germline V gene (reference sequence). The CDR3 has 13 residues. The CDR3 spells CASRSMGYTEAFF. As DNA, the CDR3 is TGTGCCAGCCGAAGCATGGGGTACACTGAAGCTTTCTTT.

This clone was seen just once. This chain joins TRBV10-3 and TRBJ2-2; D unclear. Trimming cost V 1 base and J 6 bases, with 6 bases left between them. The CDR3 contains 13 residues. Germline V gene sequence: CDR1 ENHRY, CDR2 SYGVKD. The DNA for the CDR3 is TGTGCCATCAGTGAGTATGTGGCCGGGGAGCTGTTTTTT. Encoded protein: CAISEYVAGELFF.

The genes are TRBV4-3 and TRBJ1-2; D gene uncertain. Germline V gene data show CDR1 as LGHNA and CDR2 as YSLEER. V lost 4 bases and J 4 bases, leaving 13 bases between the germline ends. The CDR3 sequence is 14 residues long. The CDR3 DNA reads TGCGCCAGCAGCCCCCAACCCGGATCCTATGGCTACACCTTC. Translating it yields CASSPQPGSYGYTF.

The rearrangement uses TRBV10-3 and TRBJ2-3, with 12 positions matching TRBD2. The length of the CDR3 is 15 residues. The V gene's germline CDR1 is ENHRY and CDR2 SYGVKD. With 2 bases clipped from V and 3 bases from J, the junction kept 0 bases outside the gene matches. CDR3 protein: CAISEGLAGTDTQYF. CDR3 coding DNA: TGTGCCATCAGTGAGGGACTAGCGGGGACAGATACGCAGTATTTT.

V gene TRBV19 combines with J gene TRBJ1-5; 11 nucleotides line up with TRBD1. CDR1 and CDR2 from the germline V gene are LNHDA and SQIVND (reference sequence). V shed 4 bases, J shed 6 bases, and the junction held 8 bases outside the gene matches. This CDR3 has 16 residues. CDR3 in amino acids: CASSTSGTGGSQPQHF. The CDR3 region has the DNA TGTGCCAGTAGTACTTCCGGGACAGGGGGAAGTCAGCCCCAGCATTTT.

As for this clone: Other DNA sequences of this sample code for an identical CDR3. The gene calls are TRBV2 and TRBJ2-3; D remains ambiguous. The CDR3 extends over 13 amino acids. V gave up 3 bases and J gave up 0 bases, with 4 bases separating them. CDR1 and CDR2 from the germline V gene are SNHLY and FYNNEI. Here the CDR3 DNA reads TGTGCCAGCAGTGACATAAGCACAGATACGCAGTATTTT. Translating it yields CASSDISTDTQYF.

This chain links TRBV6-1 with TRBJ2-7, with D maybe TRBD1 (6 bases). The germline V and J ends were trimmed by 1 base and 12 bases, with 13 bases remaining between them. The CDR3 runs 12 residues. The germline V gene encodes CDR1 MNHNS and CDR2 SASEGT. The CDR3 DNA reads TGTGCCAGCAGTGAAGGGCACACAGGGCCGTACTTC. It translates to CASSEGHTGPYF.

J is TRBJ2-2 and V is TRBV2, with D tentatively TRBD2 (5 bases). The CDR3 is made up of 16 amino acids. With 4 bases removed from V and 0 bases from J, the gap between germline ends came to 12 bases. Germline V gene sequence: CDR1 SNHLY, CDR2 FYNNEI. In DNA form, the CDR3 reads TGTGCCAGCAGTGTGTCGGGAACTTCGAACACCGGGGAGCTGTTTTTT. This encodes CASSVSGTSNTGELFF.

The chain employs TRBV5-1 and TRBJ1-1; perhaps TRBD1 as D (5 bases). V was clipped by 1 base and J by 2 bases, with 9 bases between them. Germline CDR1 reads SGHRS; CDR2 reads YFSETQ. This CDR3 contains 14 residues. CDR3 residues: CASSLRGVNTEAFF. The CDR3 DNA is TGCGCCAGCAGCTTGCGGGGGGTAAACACTGAAGCTTTCTTT.

This clone was seen more than once but under ten times. In DNA form, the CDR3 reads TGTGCCAGCAATAGTGGGGACACTGAAGCTTTCTTT. Translation gives CASNSGDTEAFF. This sequence joins TRBV7-6 and TRBJ1-1, with D unresolved. The CDR3 is 12 residues long. CDR1 is SGHVS and CDR2 is FNYEAQ in the germline V gene. The V end lost 7 bases, the J end lost 3 bases, and 9 bases lay between the germline ends.

This clone came up a few times. The rearrangement uses TRBV5-1 and TRBJ1-6; TRBD1 matches 7 bases. Germline CDR1 and CDR2: SGHRS and YFSETQ. Trimming cost V 4 bases and J 4 bases; bases outside gene matches: 5. The CDR3 contains 15 residues. CDR3 DNA sequence: TGCGCCAGCAGCGGAACGGGACAGTATAATTCACCCCTCCACTTT. Protein: CASSGTGQYNSPLHF.

This chain joins TRBV18 and TRBJ1-5; a weak D match, TRBD1 (5 bases). Trimming stripped 3 bases from V and 11 bases from J, with 14 bases between. CDR1 is KGHSH, CDR2 LQKENI, per germline. CDR3 length: 13 amino acids. The CDR3 sequence is CASSPRDPSSQHF. CDR3 DNA sequence: TGTGCCAGCTCACCGCGGGACCCGTCGTCCCAGCATTTT.

The CDR3 DNA follows: TGTGCCAGCAGCTCGAGGACAGGGGACGCAAATTCACCCCTCCACTTT. Protein product: CASSSRTGDANSPLHF. J is TRBJ1-6 and V is TRBV4-2; 9 bases align to TRBD1. The CDR3 sequence is 16 residues long. V trimming: 5 bases; J trimming: 7 bases; junction bases outside the gene matches: 9. In germline, CDR1 is LGHNA, CDR2 YNFKEQ.